Listed below are T cell receptor beta chains from one sample, sequenced in a study of blood T cell repertoires in COVID-19. The method was immunoSEQ multiplex PCR; TCRdb's version includes in-frame clones alone and lacks a portion of them. Among about 68,000 clones, approximately 86% were seen once, and the ten largest hold over 1.1%. The sample was peripheral blood. These receptor sequences come from a woman aged 55-70 years with acute or convalescent COVID-19. The CDR3 runs from the conserved cysteine through the conserved F or W. Each record gives: V gene, clone size, D gene, J gene, CDR3 protein, CDR3 DNA. The D gene is left open where the match is weak. Only some rows state a clone size, as once, few, many or a class for expanded clones.

TRBV6-5	few	-	TRBJ1-5	CASIVTTGSNQPQHF	TGTGCCAGCATCGTCACGACAGGTAGCAATCAGCCCCAGCATTTT
TRBV5-4	-	TRBD1	TRBJ2-2	CASSSPRDSVNTGELFF	TGTGCCAGCAGCTCGCCACGGGACAGTGTGAACACCGGGGAGCTGTTTTTT
TRBV5-6	-	-	TRBJ1-2	CASSPRGHGNGYTF	TGTGCCAGCAGCCCGCGCGGACACGGCAATGGCTACACCTTC
TRBV12-3/TRBV12-4	-	-	TRBJ1-5	CASSLFLDQPQHF	TGTGCCAGCAGTTTATTTCTTGATCAGCCCCAGCATTTT
TRBV7-2	-	-	TRBJ2-1	CASSLLTGISSYNEQFF	TGTGCCAGCAGCTTACTTACAGGGATAAGCTCCTACAATGAGCAGTTCTTC
TRBV28	-	TRBD2	TRBJ2-2	CASSFSSGGSGGELFF	TGTGCCAGCAGTTTTTCTTCCGGGGGGTCGGGCGGGGAGCTGTTTTTT
TRBV30	-	-	TRBJ1-1	CAWTTGFTAFF	TGTGCCTGGACCACAGGGTTTACGGCTTTCTTT
TRBV19	-	-	TRBJ1-5	CASSVKGKGDNQPQHF	TGTGCCAGTAGTGTAAAAGGGAAAGGGGACAATCAGCCCCAGCATTTT
TRBV2	-	TRBD1	TRBJ1-6	CASSRQGSSYNSPLHF	TGTGCCAGCAGCCGACAGGGAAGCTCCTATAATTCACCCCTCCACTTT
TRBV28	once	TRBD1	TRBJ1-5	CASSRTGVGNQPQHF	TGTGCCAGCAGCCGGACAGGGGTGGGCAATCAGCCCCAGCATTTT
TRBV6-1	-	-	TRBJ2-5	CASSGRGAAPQETQYF	TGTGCCAGCAGTGGCCGGGGGGCCGCGCCCCAAGAGACCCAGTACTTC
TRBV19	-	-	TRBJ1-6	CASSIDRYNSPLHF	TGTGCCAGTAGTATAGACCGGTATAATTCACCCCTCCACTTT
TRBV10-3	-	-	TRBJ1-1	CAIGTGYMNTEAFF	TGTGCCATCGGTACGGGTTATATGAACACTGAAGCTTTCTTT
TRBV11-2	few	-	TRBJ1-2	CASAKAGTFYGYTF	TGTGCCAGCGCAAAGGCGGGCACCTTCTATGGCTACACCTTC
TRBV5-5	-	-	TRBJ1-6	CASSLRTANSPLHF	TGTGCCAGCAGCTTAAGGACAGCCAATTCACCCCTCCACTTT